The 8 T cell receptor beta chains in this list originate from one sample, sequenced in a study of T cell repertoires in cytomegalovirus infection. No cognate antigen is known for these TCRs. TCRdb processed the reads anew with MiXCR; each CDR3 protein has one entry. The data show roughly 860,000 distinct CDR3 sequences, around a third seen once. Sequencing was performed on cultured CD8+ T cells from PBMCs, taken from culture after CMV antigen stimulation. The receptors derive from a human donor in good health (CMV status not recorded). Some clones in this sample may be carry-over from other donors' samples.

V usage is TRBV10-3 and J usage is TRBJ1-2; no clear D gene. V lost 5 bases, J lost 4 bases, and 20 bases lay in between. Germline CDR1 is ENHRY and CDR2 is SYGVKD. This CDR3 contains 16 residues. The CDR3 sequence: CAISLLQERAGYGYTF. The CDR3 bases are TGTGCCATCAGTCTACTACAAGAGAGGGCGGGCTATGGCTACACCTTC.

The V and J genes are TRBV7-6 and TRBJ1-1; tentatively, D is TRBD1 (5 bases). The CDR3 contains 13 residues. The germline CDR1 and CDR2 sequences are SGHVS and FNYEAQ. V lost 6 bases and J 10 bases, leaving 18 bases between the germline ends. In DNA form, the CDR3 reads TGTGCCAGCAGAGATTCAGGGTTTATTGGAGCTTTCTTT. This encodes CASRDSGFIGAFF.

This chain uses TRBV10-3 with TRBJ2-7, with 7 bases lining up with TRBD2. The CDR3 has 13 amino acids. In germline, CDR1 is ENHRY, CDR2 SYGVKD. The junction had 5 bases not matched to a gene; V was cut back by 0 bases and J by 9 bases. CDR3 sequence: CAISESKGRGQYV. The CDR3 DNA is TGTGCCATCAGTGAGTCAAAAGGGAGGGGGCAGTACGTC.

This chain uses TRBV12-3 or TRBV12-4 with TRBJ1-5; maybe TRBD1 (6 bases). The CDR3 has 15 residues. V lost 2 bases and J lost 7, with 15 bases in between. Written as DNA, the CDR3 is TGTGCCAGCAGTTTATCCCGGGGGCGCGTGCAGCCCCAGCATTTT. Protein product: CASSLSRGRVQPQHF.

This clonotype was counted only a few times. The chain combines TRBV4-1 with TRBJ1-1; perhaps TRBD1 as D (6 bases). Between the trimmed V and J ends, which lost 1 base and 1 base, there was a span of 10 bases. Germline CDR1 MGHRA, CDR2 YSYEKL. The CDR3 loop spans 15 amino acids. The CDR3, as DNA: TGCGCCAGCAGCCAAGGGGGGGGCAAGAACACTGAAGCTTTCTTT. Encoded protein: CASSQGGGKNTEAFF.

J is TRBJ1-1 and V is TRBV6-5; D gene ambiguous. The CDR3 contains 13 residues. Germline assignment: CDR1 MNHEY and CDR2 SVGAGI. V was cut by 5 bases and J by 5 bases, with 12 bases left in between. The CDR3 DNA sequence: TGTGCCAGCAGTCGATCCGAGCGGACTGAAGCTTTCTTT. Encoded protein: CASSRSERTEAFF.

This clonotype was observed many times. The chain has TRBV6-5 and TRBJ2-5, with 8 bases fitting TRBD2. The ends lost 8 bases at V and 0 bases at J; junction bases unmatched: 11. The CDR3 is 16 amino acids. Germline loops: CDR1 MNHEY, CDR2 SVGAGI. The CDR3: CASRSRGAEDQETQYF. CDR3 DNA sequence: TGTGCCAGCCGATCGCGGGGGGCAGAGGACCAAGAGACCCAGTACTTC.

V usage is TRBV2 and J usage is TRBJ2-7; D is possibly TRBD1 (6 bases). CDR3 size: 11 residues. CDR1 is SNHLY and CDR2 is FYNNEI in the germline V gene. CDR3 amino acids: CVSSALDSDYV. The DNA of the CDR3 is TGTGTCAGCAGTGCCCTGGACAGCGATTACGTT.